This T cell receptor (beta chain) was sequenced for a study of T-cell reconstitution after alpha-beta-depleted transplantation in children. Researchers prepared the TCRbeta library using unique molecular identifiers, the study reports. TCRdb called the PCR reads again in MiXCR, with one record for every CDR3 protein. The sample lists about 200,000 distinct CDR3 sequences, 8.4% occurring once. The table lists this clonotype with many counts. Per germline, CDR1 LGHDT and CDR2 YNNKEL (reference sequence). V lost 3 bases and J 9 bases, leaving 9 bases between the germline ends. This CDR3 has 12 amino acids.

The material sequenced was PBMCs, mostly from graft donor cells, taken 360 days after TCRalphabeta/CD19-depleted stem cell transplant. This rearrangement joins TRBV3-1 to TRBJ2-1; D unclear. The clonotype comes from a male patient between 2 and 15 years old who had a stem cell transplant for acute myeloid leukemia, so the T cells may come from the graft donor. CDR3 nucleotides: TGTGCCAGCAGCCATAGTGGGGTTGAGCAGTTCTTC. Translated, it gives CASSHSGVEQFF.